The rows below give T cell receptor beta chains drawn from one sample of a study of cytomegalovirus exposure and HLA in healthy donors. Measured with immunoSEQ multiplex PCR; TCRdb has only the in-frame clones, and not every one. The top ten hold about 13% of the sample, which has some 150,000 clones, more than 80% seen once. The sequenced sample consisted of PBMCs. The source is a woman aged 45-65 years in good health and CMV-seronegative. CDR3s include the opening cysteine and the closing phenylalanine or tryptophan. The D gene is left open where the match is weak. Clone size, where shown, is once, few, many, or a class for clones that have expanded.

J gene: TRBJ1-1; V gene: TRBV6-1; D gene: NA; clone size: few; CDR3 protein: CASTEGHANTEAFF; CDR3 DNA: TGTGCCAGCACTGAGGGACACGCGAACACTGAAGCTTTCTTT
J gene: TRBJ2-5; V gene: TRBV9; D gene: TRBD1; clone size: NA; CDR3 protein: CASSVGTGVRETQYF; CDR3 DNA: TGTGCCAGCAGCGTAGGTACAGGGGTGCGAGAGACCCAGTACTTC
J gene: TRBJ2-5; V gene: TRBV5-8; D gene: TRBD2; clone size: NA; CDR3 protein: CASSSAGVYQETQYF; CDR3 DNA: TGTGCCAGCAGCTCCGCGGGGGTGTACCAAGAGACCCAGTACTTC
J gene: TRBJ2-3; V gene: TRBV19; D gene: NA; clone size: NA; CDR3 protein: CASSMGQGVNSQYF; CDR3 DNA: TGTGCCAGTAGTATGGGGCAGGGTGTCAATTCGCAGTATTTT
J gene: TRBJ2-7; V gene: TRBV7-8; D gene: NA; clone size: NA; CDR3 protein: CASSIGLNYEQYF; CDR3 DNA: TGTGCCAGCAGCATCGGACTGAACTACGAGCAGTACTTC
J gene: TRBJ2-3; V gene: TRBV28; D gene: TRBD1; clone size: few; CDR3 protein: CASKGAQGVTDTQYF; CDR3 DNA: TGTGCCAGCAAGGGGGCGCAAGGGGTCACAGATACGCAGTATTTT
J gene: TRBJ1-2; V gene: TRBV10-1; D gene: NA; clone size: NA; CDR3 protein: CAPRRGRMSYGYTF; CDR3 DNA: TGCGCCCCCAGACGGGGGAGAATGTCCTATGGCTACACCTTC
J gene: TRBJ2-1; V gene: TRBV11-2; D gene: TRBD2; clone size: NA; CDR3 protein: CASSLAIAGGYNEQFF; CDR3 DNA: TGTGCCAGCAGCTTAGCGATAGCGGGAGGGTACAATGAGCAGTTCTTC
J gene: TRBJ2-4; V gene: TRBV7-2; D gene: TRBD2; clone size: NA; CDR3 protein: CASSLGGRVNIQYF; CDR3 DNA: TGTGCCAGCAGCTTGGGCGGGAGAGTGAACATTCAGTACTTC
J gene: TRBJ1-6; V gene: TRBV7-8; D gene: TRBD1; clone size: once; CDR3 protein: CASSPGTGGNSPLHF; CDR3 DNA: TGTGCCAGCAGCCCCGGGACAGGGGGCAATTCACCCCTCCACTTT
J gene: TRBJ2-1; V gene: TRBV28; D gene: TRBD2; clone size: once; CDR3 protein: CASSDGTSGRSYNEQFF; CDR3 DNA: TGTGCCAGCAGCGACGGGACTAGCGGGAGGTCTTACAATGAGCAGTTCTTC
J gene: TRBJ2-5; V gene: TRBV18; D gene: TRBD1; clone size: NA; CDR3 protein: CASSPTGLGLQETQYF; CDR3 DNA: TGTGCCAGCTCCCCGACAGGGCTTGGTCTTCAAGAGACCCAGTACTTC
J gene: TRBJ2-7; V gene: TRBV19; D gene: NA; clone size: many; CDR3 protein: CASSSGGKQQYF; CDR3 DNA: TGTGCCAGTAGTTCAGGGGGGAAGCAGCAGTACTTC
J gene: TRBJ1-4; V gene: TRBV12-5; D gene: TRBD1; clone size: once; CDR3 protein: CASGSGQGNEKLFF; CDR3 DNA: TGTGCTAGTGGTTCCGGACAGGGGAATGAAAAACTGTTTTTT
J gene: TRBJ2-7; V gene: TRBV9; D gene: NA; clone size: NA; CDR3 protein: CASSVDGTNSYEQYF; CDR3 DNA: TGTGCCAGCAGCGTAGATGGGACAAACTCCTACGAGCAGTACTTC
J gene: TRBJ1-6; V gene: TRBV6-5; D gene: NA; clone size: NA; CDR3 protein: CASRLLVGYNSPLHF; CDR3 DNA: TGTGCCAGCAGGTTGTTAGTTGGCTATAATTCACCCCTCCACTTT
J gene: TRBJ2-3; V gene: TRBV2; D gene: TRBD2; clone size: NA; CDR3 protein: CARGGSGGSDTQYF; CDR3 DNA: TGTGCCAGGGGTGGTAGCGGGGGGTCAGATACGCAGTATTTT
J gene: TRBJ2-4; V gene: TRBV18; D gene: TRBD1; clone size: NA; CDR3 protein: CASSLRSGQGENIQYF; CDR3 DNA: TGTGCCAGCTCACTCAGATCGGGACAGGGCGAAAACATTCAGTACTTC
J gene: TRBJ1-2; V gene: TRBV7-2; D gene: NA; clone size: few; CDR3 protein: CASSLVVTGYGYTF; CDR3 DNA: TGTGCCAGCAGCTTAGTCGTAACAGGGTATGGCTACACCTTC
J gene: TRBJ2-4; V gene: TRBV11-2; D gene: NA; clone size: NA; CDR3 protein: CASSFGGGNNIQYF; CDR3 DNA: TGTGCCAGCAGCTTTGGAGGCGGCAACAACATTCAGTACTTC
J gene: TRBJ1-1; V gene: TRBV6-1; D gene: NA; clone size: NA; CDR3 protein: CASSESLAQVGTEAFF; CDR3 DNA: TGTGCCAGCAGTGAAAGTTTGGCACAGGTTGGCACTGAAGCTTTCTTT
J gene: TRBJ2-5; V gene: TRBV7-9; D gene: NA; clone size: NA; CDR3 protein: CASSHNRETQETQYF; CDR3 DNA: TGTGCCAGCAGCCACAACCGGGAGACACAAGAGACCCAGTACTTC